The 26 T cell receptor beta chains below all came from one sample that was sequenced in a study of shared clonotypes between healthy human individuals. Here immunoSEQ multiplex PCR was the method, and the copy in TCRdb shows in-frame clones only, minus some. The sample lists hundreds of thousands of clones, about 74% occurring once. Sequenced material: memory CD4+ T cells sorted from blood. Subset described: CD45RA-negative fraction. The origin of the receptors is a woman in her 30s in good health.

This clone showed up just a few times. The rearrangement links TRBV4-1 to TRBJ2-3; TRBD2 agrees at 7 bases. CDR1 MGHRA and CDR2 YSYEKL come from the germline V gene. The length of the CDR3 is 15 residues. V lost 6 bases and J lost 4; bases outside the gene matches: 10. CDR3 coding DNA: TGCGCCAGCAGTTCGGTGGGAGGGGTGTCAGATACGCAGTATTTT. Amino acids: CASSSVGGVSDTQYF.

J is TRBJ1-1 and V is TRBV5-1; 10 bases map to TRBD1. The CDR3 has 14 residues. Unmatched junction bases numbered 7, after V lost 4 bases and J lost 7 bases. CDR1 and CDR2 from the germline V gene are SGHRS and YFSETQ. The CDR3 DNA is TGCGCCAGCAGCCTACAGACAGGGGGCAATGAAGCTTTCTTT. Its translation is CASSLQTGGNEAFF.

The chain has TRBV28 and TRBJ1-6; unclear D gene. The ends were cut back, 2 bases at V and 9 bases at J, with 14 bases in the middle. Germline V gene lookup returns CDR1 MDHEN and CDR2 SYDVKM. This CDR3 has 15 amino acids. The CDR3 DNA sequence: TGTGCCAGCAGTTTAGGTCGGAGATGGGGTTCACCCCTCCACTTT. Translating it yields CASSLGRRWGSPLHF. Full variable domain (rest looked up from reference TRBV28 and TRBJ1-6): DVKVTQSSRYLVKRTGEKVFLECVQDMDHENMFWYRQDPGLGLRLIYFSYDVKMKEKGDIPEGYSVSREKKERFSLILESASTNQTSMYLCASSLGRRWGSPLHFGNGTRLTVT.

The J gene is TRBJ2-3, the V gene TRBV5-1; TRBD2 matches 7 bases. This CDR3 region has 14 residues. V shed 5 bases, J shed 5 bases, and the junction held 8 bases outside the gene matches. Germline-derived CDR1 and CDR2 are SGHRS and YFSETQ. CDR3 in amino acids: CASRTGLSGDTQYF. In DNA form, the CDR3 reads TGCGCCAGCAGAACGGGACTATCGGGAGATACGCAGTATTTT.

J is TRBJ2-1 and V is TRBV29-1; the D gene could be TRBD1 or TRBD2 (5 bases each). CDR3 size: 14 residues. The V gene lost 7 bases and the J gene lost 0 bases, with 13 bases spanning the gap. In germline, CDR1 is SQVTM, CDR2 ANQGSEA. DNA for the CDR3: TGCAGCGCAGAATGGGGGAGCTCCTACAATGAGCAGTTCTTC. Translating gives CSAEWGSSYNEQFF.

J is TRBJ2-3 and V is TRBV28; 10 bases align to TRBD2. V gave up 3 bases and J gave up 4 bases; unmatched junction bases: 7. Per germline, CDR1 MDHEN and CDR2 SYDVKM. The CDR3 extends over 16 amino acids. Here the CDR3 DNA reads TGTGCCAGCAGTTTTGCCAGCGGGAGGGGCTCAGATACGCAGTATTTT. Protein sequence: CASSFASGRGSDTQYF. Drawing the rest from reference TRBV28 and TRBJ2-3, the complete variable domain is DVKVTQSSRYLVKRTGEKVFLECVQDMDHENMFWYRQDPGLGLRLIYFSYDVKMKEKGDIPEGYSVSREKKERFSLILESASTNQTSMYLCASSFASGRGSDTQYFGPGTRLTVL.

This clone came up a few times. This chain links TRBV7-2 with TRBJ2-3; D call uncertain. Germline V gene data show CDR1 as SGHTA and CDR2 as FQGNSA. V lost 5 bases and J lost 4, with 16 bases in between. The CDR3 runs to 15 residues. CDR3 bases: TGTGCCAGCAGCCCAACAGTCTTAGTCCCAGATACGCAGTATTTT. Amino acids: CASSPTVLVPDTQYF.

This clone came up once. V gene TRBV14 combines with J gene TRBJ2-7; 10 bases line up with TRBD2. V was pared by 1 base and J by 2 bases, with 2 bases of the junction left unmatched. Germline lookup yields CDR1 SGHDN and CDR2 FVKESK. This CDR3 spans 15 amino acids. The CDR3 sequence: CASSQALAGAYEQYF. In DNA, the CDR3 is TGTGCCAGCAGCCAAGCCCTAGCGGGGGCCTACGAGCAGTACTTC.

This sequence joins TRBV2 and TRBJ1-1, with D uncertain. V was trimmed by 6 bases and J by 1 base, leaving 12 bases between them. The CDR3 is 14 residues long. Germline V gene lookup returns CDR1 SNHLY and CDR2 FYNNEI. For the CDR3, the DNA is TGTGCCAGCAGCGCCGAGAATTCGAACACTGAAGCTTTCTTT. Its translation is CASSAENSNTEAFF.

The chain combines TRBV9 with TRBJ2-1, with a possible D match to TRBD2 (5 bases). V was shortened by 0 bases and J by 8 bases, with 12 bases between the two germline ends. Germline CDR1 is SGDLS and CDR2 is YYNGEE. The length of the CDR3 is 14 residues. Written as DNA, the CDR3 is TGTGCCAGCAGCGTAGAGGCTAGCTCTCATGAGCAGTTCTTC. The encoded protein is CASSVEASSHEQFF.

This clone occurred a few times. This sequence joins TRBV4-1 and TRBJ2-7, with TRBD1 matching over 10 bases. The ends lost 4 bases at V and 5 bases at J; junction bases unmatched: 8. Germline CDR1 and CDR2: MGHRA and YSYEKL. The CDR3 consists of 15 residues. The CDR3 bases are TGCGCCAGCAGCCCCGACAGGGGGCCGATGGACGAGCAGTACTTC. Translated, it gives CASSPDRGPMDEQYF.

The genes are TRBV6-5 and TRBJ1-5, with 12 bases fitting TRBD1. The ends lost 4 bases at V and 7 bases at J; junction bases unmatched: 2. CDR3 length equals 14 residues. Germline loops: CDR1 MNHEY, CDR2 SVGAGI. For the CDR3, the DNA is TGTGCCAGCAGTTCCGGGACAGGGGGCCAGCCCCAGCATTTT. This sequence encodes CASSSGTGGQPQHF.

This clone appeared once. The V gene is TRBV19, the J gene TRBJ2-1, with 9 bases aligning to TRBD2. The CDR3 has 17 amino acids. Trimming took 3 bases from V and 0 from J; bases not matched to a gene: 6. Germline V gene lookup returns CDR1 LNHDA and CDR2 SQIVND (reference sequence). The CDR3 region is CASSISGGRGSYNEQFF. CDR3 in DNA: TGTGCCAGTAGTATCTCCGGCGGGAGGGGCTCCTACAATGAGCAGTTCTTC.

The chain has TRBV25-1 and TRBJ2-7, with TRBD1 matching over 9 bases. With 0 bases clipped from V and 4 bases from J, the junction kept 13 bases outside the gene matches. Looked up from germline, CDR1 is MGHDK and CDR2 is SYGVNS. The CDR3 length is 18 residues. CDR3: CASSEYAGQGFGEYEQYF. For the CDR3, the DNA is TGTGCCAGCAGTGAATATGCGGGACAGGGCTTTGGAGAATACGAGCAGTACTTC.

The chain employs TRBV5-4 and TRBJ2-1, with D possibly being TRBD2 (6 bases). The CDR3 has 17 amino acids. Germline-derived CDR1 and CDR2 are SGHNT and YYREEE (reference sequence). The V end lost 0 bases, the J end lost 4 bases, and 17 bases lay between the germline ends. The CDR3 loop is CASSLVVGSLLYNEQFF. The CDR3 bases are TGTGCCAGCAGCTTGGTTGTCGGGAGCCTACTTTACAATGAGCAGTTCTTC.

The CDR3 DNA is TGTGCCAGCAGCTTAGATAAGGTTGTTCAGAGAGCTTTCTTT. Protein: CASSLDKVVQRAFF. J is TRBJ1-1 and V is TRBV11-2; D not resolved. The V end lost 0 bases, the J end lost 10 bases, and 15 bases lay between the germline ends. Germline values: CDR1 SGHAT, CDR2 FQNNGV. This CDR3 is built from 14 residues.

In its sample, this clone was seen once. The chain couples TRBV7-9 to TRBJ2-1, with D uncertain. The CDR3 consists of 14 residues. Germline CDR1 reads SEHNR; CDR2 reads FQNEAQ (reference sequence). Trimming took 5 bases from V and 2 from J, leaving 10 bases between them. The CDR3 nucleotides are TGTGCCAGCAGCACCGCCTATCCCTACAATGAGCAGTTCTTC. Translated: CASSTAYPYNEQFF.

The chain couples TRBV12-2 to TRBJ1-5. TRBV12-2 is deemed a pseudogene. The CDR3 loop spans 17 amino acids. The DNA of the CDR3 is TGTGCAAGTCGCTTAGTCGTAGTCGGGGATAGCAATCAGCCCCAGCATTTT. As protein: CASRLVVVGDSNQPQHF.

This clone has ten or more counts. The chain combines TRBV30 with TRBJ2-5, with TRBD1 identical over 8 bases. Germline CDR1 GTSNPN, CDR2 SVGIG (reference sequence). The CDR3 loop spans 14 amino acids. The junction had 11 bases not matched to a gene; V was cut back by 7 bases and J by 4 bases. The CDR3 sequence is CAYRTGMSPETQYF. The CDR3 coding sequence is TGTGCCTACCGGACAGGGATGTCTCCAGAGACCCAGTACTTC.

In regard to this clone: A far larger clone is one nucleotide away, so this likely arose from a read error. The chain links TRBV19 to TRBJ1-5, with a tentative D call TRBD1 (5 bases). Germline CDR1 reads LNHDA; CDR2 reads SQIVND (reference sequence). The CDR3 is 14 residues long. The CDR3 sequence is CASNIPGSNQLQHF. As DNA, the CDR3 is TGTGCCAGTAATATCCCAGGGAGCAATCAGCTCCAGCATTTT.

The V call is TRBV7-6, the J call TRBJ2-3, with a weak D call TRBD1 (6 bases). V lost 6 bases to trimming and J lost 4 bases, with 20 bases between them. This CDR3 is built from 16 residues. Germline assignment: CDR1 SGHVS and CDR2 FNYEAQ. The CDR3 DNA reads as TGTGCCAGCAGTAAGGGGGTTGCCTCGAAGGCAGATACGCAGTATTTT. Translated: CASSKGVASKADTQYF.

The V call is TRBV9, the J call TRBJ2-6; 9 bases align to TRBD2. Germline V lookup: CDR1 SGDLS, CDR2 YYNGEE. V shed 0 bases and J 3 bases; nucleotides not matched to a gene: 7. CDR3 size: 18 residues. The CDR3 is CASSVVASGELGANVLTF. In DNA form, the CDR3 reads TGTGCCAGCAGCGTAGTCGCTAGCGGGGAGCTTGGGGCCAACGTCCTGACTTTC.

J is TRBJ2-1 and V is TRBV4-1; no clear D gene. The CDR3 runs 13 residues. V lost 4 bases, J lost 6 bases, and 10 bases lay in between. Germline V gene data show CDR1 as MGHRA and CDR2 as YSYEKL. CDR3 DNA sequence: TGCGCCAGCAGCCGGCTGGTCGGCAATGAGCAGTTCTTC. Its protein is CASSRLVGNEQFF.

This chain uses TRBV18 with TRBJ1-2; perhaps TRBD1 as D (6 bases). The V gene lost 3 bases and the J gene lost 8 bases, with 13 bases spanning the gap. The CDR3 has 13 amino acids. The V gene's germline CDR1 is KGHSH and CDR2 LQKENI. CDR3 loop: CASSPGQKMGYTF. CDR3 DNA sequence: TGTGCCAGCTCACCTGGACAGAAGATGGGCTACACCTTC.

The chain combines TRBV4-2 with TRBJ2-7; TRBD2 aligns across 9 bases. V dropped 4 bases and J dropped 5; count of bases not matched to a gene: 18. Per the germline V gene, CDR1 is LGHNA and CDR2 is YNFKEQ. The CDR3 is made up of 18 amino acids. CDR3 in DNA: TGTGCCAGCAGCCGTATCCTCGGGGGTAGCGGGAGTAGAAACGAGCAGTACTTC. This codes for CASSRILGGSGSRNEQYF.

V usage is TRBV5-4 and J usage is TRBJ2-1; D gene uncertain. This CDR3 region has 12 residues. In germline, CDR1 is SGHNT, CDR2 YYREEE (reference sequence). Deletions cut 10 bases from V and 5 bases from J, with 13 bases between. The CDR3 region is CARPYSNNEQFF. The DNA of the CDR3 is TGTGCCCGTCCATATAGCAACAATGAGCAGTTCTTC.